The clone carrying this T cell receptor beta chain was counted many times. One entry per CDR3 protein results from TCRdb running MiXCR on the 5' RACE reads. This sample has some 77,000 distinct CDR3 sequences, with 9% to 15% found just once. The sample belongs to a study of early T cells in non-severe SARS-CoV-2 infection. The trim removed 4 bases at V and 4 bases at J, leaving 7 bases unmatched. Looked up from germline, CDR1 is SGHTA and CDR2 is FQGNSA. The CDR3 runs to 16 residues. This specimen was whole blood, taken at baseline. The V call is TRBV7-2, the J call TRBJ2-3; 11 nucleotides align to TRBD2. This sequence originates from an adult who was a healthcare worker with PCR-confirmed SARS-CoV-2 infection or an uninfected control (not recorded which). The donor label of this sample is uncertain. CDR3 bases: TGTGCCAGCAGCTCGGGACTAGCGGCTCTCTCAGATACGCAGTATTTT. Amino acid sequence: CASSSGLAALSDTQYF.